The 24 T cell receptor beta chains below were found in one sample sequenced in a study of cytotoxic CD8 clonotypes in ibrutinib-treated CLL. Data came from immunoSEQ multiplex PCR; TCRdb stores just in-frame clones and leaves some out. The sample lists 70,000 to 85,000 clones, about 84% occurring once. The sequenced sample was PBMCs, obtained at disease progression, from a patient treated with ibrutinib. These TCRs come from a human donor with chronic lymphocytic leukemia.

This clone was seen just once. This rearrangement joins TRBV28 to TRBJ1-5; 9 bases map to TRBD1. This CDR3 region has 16 residues. Germline trimming cut 6 bases from V and 4 bases from J; bases unmatched to any gene: 10. Per the germline V gene, CDR1 is MDHEN and CDR2 is SYDVKM. CDR3 bases: TGTGCCAGCAGGGTGATGGGACAGGGTGGTAATCAGCCCCAGCATTTT. This translates into CASRVMGQGGNQPQHF.

The V gene is TRBV5-6, the J gene TRBJ2-7; TRBD2 matches 7 bases. V shed 3 bases, J shed 9 bases, and the junction held 9 bases outside the gene matches. The CDR3 loop spans 13 amino acids. Germline V gives CDR1 SGHDT, CDR2 YYEEEE. The CDR3, as DNA: TGTGCCAGCAGCTATCGGGGGGAAGGGTTGCAGTACTTC. It yields the protein CASSYRGEGLQYF. The full variable domain, rest sourced from reference TRBV5-6 and TRBJ2-7, is DAGVTQSPTHLIKTRGQQVTLRCSPKSGHDTVSWYQQALGQGPQFIFQYYEEEERQRGNFPDRFSGHQFPNYSSELNVNALLLGDSALYLCASSYRGEGLQYFGPGTRLTVT.

This chain joins TRBV5-1 and TRBJ2-1, with 7 bases matching TRBD2. CDR3 size: 16 residues. With 0 bases clipped from V and 8 bases from J, the junction kept 11 bases outside the gene matches. Looked up from germline, CDR1 is SGHRS and CDR2 is YFSETQ. In DNA, the CDR3 is TGCGCCAGCAGCTTGGGAATGGGACTATTGTCGCATGAGCAGTTCTTC. Its protein is CASSLGMGLLSHEQFF.

This clone appeared a few times. The chain uses TRBV18 and TRBJ1-2; D unclear. Trimming took off 5 bases at V and 2 bases at J, with 3 bases between the two ends. This CDR3 is 11 amino acids long. Germline values: CDR1 KGHSH, CDR2 LQKENI. Here the CDR3 reads CASSSNYGYTF. As DNA, the CDR3 is TGTGCCAGCTCATCGAACTATGGCTACACCTTC. Variable domain in full (rest from reference TRBV18 and TRBJ1-2): NAGVMQNPRHLVRRRGQEARLRCSPMKGHSHVYWYRQLPEEGLKFMVYLQKENIIDESGMPKERFSAEFPKEGPSILRIQQVVRGDSAAYFCASSSNYGYTFGSGTRLTVV.

J is TRBJ2-7 and V is TRBV7-9; 9 bases are shared with TRBD1. The germline V gene encodes CDR1 SEHNR and CDR2 FQNEAQ (reference sequence). CDR3 length: 15 amino acids. After removal of 5 bases from V and 5 bases from J, the junction contained 10 bases not matched to a gene. Written as DNA, the CDR3 is TGTGCCAGCAGCACCGGACAGGGGAGCGCTAACGAGCAGTACTTC. Amino acid sequence: CASSTGQGSANEQYF.

The V call is TRBV28, the J call TRBJ1-1; D uncertain. From germline, CDR1 is MDHEN and CDR2 SYDVKM. The CDR3 covers 13 residues. V was pared by 3 bases and J by 1 base, with 6 bases between. In DNA, the CDR3 is TGTGCCAGCAGTTTTCGTCAGAACACTGAAGCTTTCTTT. It codes for CASSFRQNTEAFF.

J is TRBJ1-1 and V is TRBV15, with TRBD1 as a possible D gene (5 bases). Per germline, CDR1 LNHNV and CDR2 YYDKDF (reference sequence). With 0 bases removed from V and 11 bases from J, the gap between germline ends came to 13 bases. This CDR3 is 13 amino acids long. CDR3 DNA sequence: TGTGCCACCAGCAGAGACGCAGGGTTTGGCGCTTTCTTT. It translates to CATSRDAGFGAFF.

This chain links TRBV4-1 with TRBJ2-1, with D hard to call. The CDR3 has 15 amino acids. The V end was cut by 3 bases, the J end by 6 bases, with 15 bases between. Germline V gives CDR1 MGHRA, CDR2 YSYEKL. This chain's CDR3 is CASSHPTLYRNEQFF. The CDR3 bases are TGCGCCAGCAGCCACCCGACCCTATACCGCAATGAGCAGTTCTTC.

V is TRBV6-1 and J is TRBJ1-2, with D maybe TRBD1 (5 bases). Trimming shortened V by 3 bases and J by 7 bases, and 15 bases separated the two germline ends. Germline V CDR1 and CDR2: MNHNS, SASEGT. There are 14 residues in the CDR3. The CDR3 protein is CASSDGARGAGYTF. As DNA, the CDR3 is TGTGCCAGCAGTGATGGGGCTCGAGGGGCTGGCTACACCTTC.

This clone has only one observation. The chain couples TRBV7-2 to TRBJ2-3; 8 bases align to TRBD2. The CDR3 has 17 amino acids. Germline trimming cut 5 bases from V and 4 bases from J; bases unmatched to any gene: 14. Germline values: CDR1 SGHTA, CDR2 FQGNSA. DNA of the CDR3: TGTGCCAGCAGCATCCCTGGGACGGGAGGGGATTCAGATACGCAGTATTTT. It yields the protein CASSIPGTGGDSDTQYF.

J is TRBJ1-1 and V is TRBV18; 7 bases map to TRBD1. Germline V gives CDR1 KGHSH, CDR2 LQKENI. This CDR3 has 14 amino acids. The J segment lost 5 bases and the V segment lost 3 bases, leaving 6 bases of the junction unmatched. The CDR3 region has the DNA TGTGCCAGCTCACCCCCGACAGGGCCAACTGAAGCTTTCTTT. This translates into CASSPPTGPTEAFF.

This clone came up a few times. V usage is TRBV7-9 and J usage is TRBJ1-5; D unclear. The germline V and J ends were trimmed by 5 bases and 5 bases, with 7 bases remaining between them. The CDR3 loop spans 12 amino acids. CDR1 and CDR2 from the germline V gene are SEHNR and FQNEAQ (reference sequence). The CDR3 region has the DNA TGTGCCAGCAGCCCGCCAGATCAGCCCCAGCATTTT. Its translation: CASSPPDQPQHF. Variable domain in full (rest from reference TRBV7-9 and TRBJ1-5): DTGVSQNPRHKITKRGQNVTFRCDPISEHNRLYWYRQTLGQGPEFLTYFQNEAQLEKSRLLSDRFSAERPKGSFSTLEIQRTEQGDSAMYLCASSPPDQPQHFGDGTRLSIL.

This chain joins TRBV29-1 and TRBJ1-4; D gene unclear. Germline V lookup: CDR1 SQVTM, CDR2 ANQGSEA. The CDR3 sequence is 13 residues long. DNA for the CDR3: TGCAGTGCTTGGGGTTCCACTAATGAAAAACTGTTTTTT. Translated: CSAWGSTNEKLFF. Looking up the rest from reference TRBV29-1 and TRBJ1-4 gives the full variable domain: SAVISQKPSRDICQRGTSLTIQCQVDSQVTMMFWYRQQPGQSLTLIATANQGSEATYESGFVIDKFPISRPNLTFSTLTVSNMSPEDSSIYLCSAWGSTNEKLFFGSGTQLSVL.

V is TRBV18 and J is TRBJ2-5, with D perhaps matching TRBD1 (6 bases). Germline CDR1 and CDR2: KGHSH and LQKENI. The CDR3 loop spans 14 amino acids. Trimming removed 3 bases at V and 3 bases at J, with 11 bases between. CDR3 loop: CASSPTRTEETQYF. DNA of the CDR3: TGTGCCAGCTCACCGACCCGGACAGAAGAGACCCAGTACTTC.

The chain combines TRBV6-6 with TRBJ1-4; D unclear. The CDR3 covers 14 residues. Looked up from germline, CDR1 is MNHNY and CDR2 is SVGAGI (reference sequence). V was clipped by 6 bases and J by 5 bases, with 13 bases between them. Written as DNA, the CDR3 is TGTGCCAGCAGGGATGCGGGAGGGAATGAAAAACTGTTTTTT. It encodes CASRDAGGNEKLFF.

This chain uses TRBV7-8 with TRBJ1-1; a possible D gene is TRBD1 (5 bases). The V gene's germline CDR1 is SGHVS and CDR2 FQNEAQ. The ends were cut back, 5 bases at V and 5 bases at J, with 15 bases in the middle. This CDR3 region has 14 residues. The chain's CDR3 is CASSPHPRGTEAFF. The CDR3 DNA follows: TGTGCCAGCAGCCCACACCCCCGGGGGACTGAAGCTTTCTTT.

This rearrangement joins TRBV18 to TRBJ2-7; D possibly corresponds to TRBD1 (6 bases). The CDR3 is 16 amino acids. CDR1 is KGHSH, CDR2 LQKENI, per germline. Trimming removed 2 bases from V and 3 bases from J, with 17 bases in between. CDR3 bases: TGTGCCAGCTCACCAGGGACAACAGGTCTTCTCTACGAGCAGTACTTC. This translates into CASSPGTTGLLYEQYF.

This rearrangement joins TRBV7-9 to TRBJ2-5; TRBD2 aligns across 13 bases. CDR1 is SEHNR and CDR2 is FQNEAQ in the germline V gene (reference sequence). The junction had 5 bases not matched to a gene; V was cut back by 5 bases and J by 5 bases. The CDR3 length is 15 residues. CDR3: CASSLGLAGLETQYF. As DNA, the CDR3 is TGTGCCAGCAGCCTGGGACTAGCGGGACTGGAGACCCAGTACTTC.

This chain joins TRBV10-3 and TRBJ1-1; D perhaps matches TRBD1 (5 bases). This CDR3 region has 14 residues. Germline lookup yields CDR1 ENHRY and CDR2 SYGVKD. V lost 3 bases, J lost 1 base, and 9 bases lay in between. CDR3 in DNA: TGTGCCATCAGTGATTCCAGGGCGAACACTGAAGCTTTCTTT. Its protein product is CAISDSRANTEAFF.

This clone was recorded at least ten times. In the same sample, other DNA sequences code for this CDR3. The chain couples TRBV29-1 to TRBJ2-7, with D hard to call. Trimming stripped 5 bases from V and 6 bases from J, with 14 bases between. Germline V gene data show CDR1 as SQVTM and CDR2 as ANQGSEA. This CDR3 has 12 amino acids. The CDR3, as DNA: TGCAGCGTTAAGCTCTATTCGGGCGAGCAGTACTTC. This sequence encodes CSVKLYSGEQYF.

The chain links TRBV29-1 to TRBJ2-7, with TRBD1 matching 8 bases. Germline V gene data show CDR1 as SQVTM and CDR2 as ANQGSEA. The CDR3 extends over 13 amino acids. Trimming at V came to 5 bases and at J to 3 bases, leaving 6 bases not matched to a gene. The chain's CDR3 is CSVRQGPGYEQYF. CDR3 bases: TGCAGCGTTCGACAGGGGCCAGGCTACGAGCAGTACTTC.

This chain uses TRBV5-4 with TRBJ2-7, with 9 bases fitting TRBD2. The CDR3 is made up of 15 amino acids. Germline trimming cut 1 base from V and 2 bases from J; bases unmatched to any gene: 4. Germline V CDR1 and CDR2: SGHNT, YYREEE (reference sequence). CDR3 residues: CASSLLLAGAYEQYF. The CDR3 coding sequence is TGTGCCAGCAGCTTGTTGTTAGCGGGGGCCTACGAGCAGTACTTC.

The chain links TRBV2 to TRBJ1-5, with no clear D. V gave up 4 bases and J gave up 2 bases, with 12 bases separating them. The CDR3 is made up of 15 amino acids. Per the germline V gene, CDR1 is SNHLY and CDR2 is FYNNEI. The CDR3, as DNA: TGTGCCAGCAGTGCGTTTAGGGTTGGCAATCAGCCCCAGCATTTT. Translation gives CASSAFRVGNQPQHF.

This clone has only one observation. V is TRBV2 and J is TRBJ1-5; TRBD1 matches at 7 bases. The CDR3 loop spans 16 amino acids. Germline CDR1 reads SNHLY; CDR2 reads FYNNEI. Trimming cost V 6 bases and J 4 bases; bases outside gene matches: 12. The CDR3 sequence: CASRNRLTGRNQPQHF. DNA for the CDR3: TGTGCCAGCAGAAACCGCCTGACAGGGCGGAATCAGCCCCAGCATTTT.